The present TCR beta chain was sequenced within a study of T cells in Graves' hyperthyroidism and ophthalmopathy. Study conclusions and caveats: Blood also carried most thyroid clonotypes expanded above 0.001. Model predictions of ophthalmopathy came a median approximately 6.2 months before onset.

Ophthalmopathy patients had Clinical Activity Score at least 3, NOSPECS grade at least 4, duration under 3 months. Uncontrolled infection, other autoimmune disease, pregnancy or lactation led to exclusion. Many counts were recorded for this clonotype. Its antigen is unknown. The TCR beta CDR3 regions underwent amplification using RNA transcripts as the source. Initially, a first-round RT-PCR of the TCR CDR3 employed the HTBI primer set. TCRdb processed the multiplex PCR reads anew with MiXCR; each CDR3 protein has one entry. The sample consists of 360,000 or so distinct CDR3 sequences, over 12% of them appearing once. The CDR3 has 12 residues. CDR1 and CDR2 (germline): MDHEN, SYDVKM. The ends were cut back, 8 bases at V and 6 bases at J, with 12 bases in the middle.

This chain joins TRBV28 and TRBJ2-3, with D perhaps TRBD2 (5 bases). Sequencing was performed on blood. The receptor was isolated from a woman aged 55-69 years with Graves' ophthalmopathy. This chain's CDR3 is CASRGHADTQYF. CDR3 nucleotides: TGTGCCAGCCGCGGGCATGCGGATACGCAGTATTTT.